This TCR beta chain came from a study of CD8 T cells in Susac syndrome. An input of 0.5 to 1 ug of RNA was subjected to reverse transcription using random hexamers. Amplification of TCR beta CDR3 by immunoSEQ multiplex PCR spanned 54 Vbeta and 13 Jbeta. One entry per CDR3 protein, called by TCRdb with MiXCR from the immunoSEQ multiplex PCR reads. The data hold under 200,000 distinct CDR3 sequences, with 90% to 96% observed a single time. The germline V gene has CDR1 SNHLY and CDR2 FYNNEI. The CDR3 loop spans 14 amino acids. The ends were cut back, 4 bases at V and 4 bases at J, with 10 bases in the middle. Comment on this clonotype: Antigen specificity is unknown.

Points from the study as a whole: It was acknowledged in the study that the number of individuals who were included in its TCR sequencing and HLA analysis was relatively small. Clonal expansion did not appear in Susac syndrome CD4+ T cell repertoires.

Recently defined diagnostic criteria for definite or probable disease were fulfilled by Susac syndrome patients. The sample taken for sequencing was CD4+ T cells from PBMCs. V is TRBV2 and J is TRBJ2-2, with D hard to call. The clonotype comes from a human donor with Susac syndrome. CDR3 DNA: TGTGCCAGCAGTGGGCGAACCTCCACCGGGGAGCTGTTTTTT. This encodes CASSGRTSTGELFF. Variable domain in full (rest from reference TRBV2 and TRBJ2-2): EPEVTQTPSHQVTQMGQEVILRCVPISNHLYFYWYRQILGQKVEFLVSFYNNEISEKSEIFDDQFSVERPDGSNFTLKIRSTKLEDSAMYFCASSGRTSTGELFFGEGSRLTVL.